The 14 T cell receptor beta chains below come from one sample, sequenced in a study of early T cells in non-severe SARS-CoV-2 infection. TCRdb ran MiXCR on the 5' RACE reads and lists one entry per CDR3 protein. This sample has some 77,000 distinct CDR3 sequences, with around a tenth found just once. Sequencing used whole blood. The receptors derive from an adult who was a healthcare worker with PCR-confirmed SARS-CoV-2 infection or an uninfected control (not recorded which).

The chain couples TRBV14 to TRBJ2-7; D call uncertain. There are 13 residues in the CDR3. The V gene's germline CDR1 is SGHDN and CDR2 FVKESK. The ends were cut back, 0 bases at V and 6 bases at J, with 9 bases in the middle. The CDR3 protein is CASSQEGWREQYF. CDR3 coding DNA: TGTGCCAGCAGCCAAGAGGGATGGCGCGAGCAGTACTTC. The variable domain in full, completed from reference TRBV14 and TRBJ2-7, reads EAGVTQFPSHSVIEKGQTVTLRCDPISGHDNLYWYRRVMGKEIKFLLHFVKESKQDESGMPNNRFLAERTGGTYSTLKVQPAELEDSGVYFCASSQEGWREQYFGPGTRLTVT.

In its sample, this clonotype was seen a few times. This chain connects TRBV6-1 to TRBJ2-7; no definite D call. The V and J ends lost 3 bases and 0 bases respectively, with 12 bases between them. This CDR3 is 15 amino acids long. The V gene's germline CDR1 is MNHNS and CDR2 SASEGT. The CDR3 bases are TGTGCCAGCAGTGATCGGCCATTGGCCTCCTACGAGCAGTACTTC. It specifies CASSDRPLASYEQYF.

This clonotype turned up a few times. The chain carries TRBV5-6 and TRBJ2-2; D might be TRBD1 (6 bases). The CDR3 spans 14 residues. Germline V gives CDR1 SGHDT, CDR2 YYEEEE. Trimming left V 6 bases short and J 6 bases short, with 15 bases between. The CDR3 spells CASTTAGAPGELFF. In nucleotides, the CDR3 is TGTGCCAGCACCACGGCAGGGGCTCCCGGGGAGCTGTTTTTT. Full variable domain (remainder filled in from reference TRBV5-6 and TRBJ2-2): DAGVTQSPTHLIKTRGQQVTLRCSPKSGHDTVSWYQQALGQGPQFIFQYYEEEERQRGNFPDRFSGHQFPNYSSELNVNALLLGDSALYLCASTTAGAPGELFFGEGSRLTVL.

This rearrangement joins TRBV3-1 to TRBJ2-7; possible D gene TRBD2, 6 bases. Trimming took off 4 bases at V and 4 bases at J, with 17 bases between the two ends. CDR3 length: 15 amino acids. The germline gives CDR1 LGHDT, CDR2 YNNKEL (reference sequence). The chain's CDR3 is CASSPTGSGTYEQYF. Here the CDR3 DNA reads TGTGCCAGCAGCCCAACCGGGAGTGGTACGTACGAGCAGTACTTC.

This chain joins TRBV5-1 and TRBJ2-3, with a possible D match to TRBD1 (6 bases). The CDR3 has 14 amino acids. The germline V and J ends were trimmed by 3 bases and 1 base, with 9 bases remaining between them. Germline V CDR1 and CDR2: SGHRS, YFSETQ. The CDR3 reads CASSSQGGTDTQYF. Written as DNA, the CDR3 is TGCGCCAGCAGCTCACAGGGTGGCACAGATACGCAGTATTTT.

This clonotype was counted ten times or more. V and J are TRBV2 and TRBJ2-1; D is perhaps TRBD1 or TRBD2 (6 bases each). CDR3 length equals 13 residues. The ends were cut back, 6 bases at V and 4 bases at J, with 10 bases in the middle. CDR1 is SNHLY and CDR2 is FYNNEI in the germline V gene. The CDR3 coding sequence is TGTGCCAGCAGAGGGGGGCTGTACAATGAGCAGTTCTTC. Translation gives CASRGGLYNEQFF.

This clonotype was counted many times. The rearrangement joins TRBV7-6 to TRBJ1-3; 7 bases line up with TRBD1. V shed 5 bases, J shed 4 bases, and the junction held 11 bases outside the gene matches. CDR3 length: 16 residues. CDR1 is SGHVS and CDR2 is FNYEAQ in the germline V gene. The CDR3 loop reads CASSIGTAQGGNTIYF. The DNA for the CDR3 is TGTGCCAGCAGCATAGGGACAGCCCAAGGCGGAAACACCATATATTTT.

This clonotype was picked up many times. The chain couples TRBV7-9 to TRBJ2-7, with D possibly being TRBD2 (5 bases). Germline CDR1 is SEHNR and CDR2 is FQNEAQ (reference sequence). The V and J ends lost 5 bases and 2 bases respectively, with 16 bases between them. The CDR3 runs 15 residues. The CDR3 DNA reads TGTGCCAGCAGCCCATTACTAGGTGCCGCCTACGAGCAGTACTTC. It translates to CASSPLLGAAYEQYF.

In this sample, this clonotype is medium-sized. The chain links TRBV5-1 to TRBJ2-3, with TRBD2 matching 14 bases. The CDR3 runs 22 residues. The germline gives CDR1 SGHRS, CDR2 YFSETQ. V shed 0 bases, J shed 4 bases, and the junction held 19 bases outside the gene matches. The CDR3 region is CASSLESPGLAGVGVRADTQYF. The CDR3 nucleotides read TGCGCCAGCAGCTTGGAATCTCCGGGACTAGCGGGAGTAGGAGTCAGGGCAGATACGCAGTATTTT.

The chain has TRBV2 and TRBJ2-5; D is undetermined. V was shortened by 9 bases and J by 1 base, with 12 bases between the two germline ends. Germline values: CDR1 SNHLY, CDR2 FYNNEI. The CDR3 totals 13 residues. CDR3 amino acids: CARSSPSQETQYF. For the CDR3, the DNA is TGTGCCAGGTCCAGTCCCAGCCAAGAGACCCAGTACTTC.

This clonotype was detected a few times. The gene calls are TRBV11-2 and TRBJ2-1; TRBD1 matches 10 bases. The CDR3 covers 22 residues. Germline lookup yields CDR1 SGHAT and CDR2 FQNNGV. Losses at the gene ends were 4 bases for V and 6 bases for J; bases not matched to a gene: 27. CDR3 region: CASSSINPWDRGVNKFSNEQFF. In DNA, the CDR3 is TGTGCCAGCAGCTCCATAAACCCTTGGGACAGGGGCGTTAATAAGTTCTCCAATGAGCAGTTCTTC.

The chain combines TRBV18 with TRBJ2-5; TRBD2 aligns across 8 bases. CDR1 and CDR2 (germline): KGHSH, LQKENI. This CDR3 has 14 amino acids. V dropped 4 bases and J dropped 4; count of bases not matched to a gene: 5. DNA for the CDR3: TGTGCCAGCTCACGAAGCGGGGGCGGAGAGACCCAGTACTTC. This encodes CASSRSGGGETQYF.

The chain recombines TRBV7-9 with TRBJ2-1; D is perhaps TRBD1 or TRBD2 (6 bases each). There are 12 residues in the CDR3. Trimming shortened V by 5 bases and J by 14 bases, and 16 bases separated the two germline ends. Germline V gives CDR1 SEHNR, CDR2 FQNEAQ (reference sequence). The CDR3 DNA follows: TGTGCCAGCAGCCCGGGTCAGGGGAGGAAGTTCTTC. Its translation: CASSPGQGRKFF.

The rearrangement uses TRBV28 and TRBJ2-7, with TRBD2 as a possible D gene (6 bases). V was clipped by 7 bases and J by 7 bases, with 20 bases between them. The CDR3 runs 14 residues. CDR1 is MDHEN, CDR2 SYDVKM, per germline. CDR3 residues: CASISAGTLNEQYF. The CDR3 DNA reads as TGTGCCAGCATATCCGCGGGGACCTTGAATGAGCAGTACTTC.